This T cell receptor beta chain was obtained from a study of regulatory T cells in long-lasting Graves disease. The CDR3 contains 17 residues. Germline values: CDR1 SGDLS, CDR2 YYNGEE. Trimming took off 4 bases at V and 0 bases at J, with 19 bases between the two ends. Documented time point: newly diagnosed GD, antithyroid drugs for less than 3 months. Researchers made the TCR library from RNA that was extracted from PBMCs. Peripheral blood, 7 to 9.5 milliliters per patient, was collected in EDTA tubes. Study-level points and caveats: Patients whose Graves' disease persisted exhibited lower TCR diversity than those newly diagnosed.

Relying on iRepertoire HTBI primers and Arm-PCR of CDR3 regions, the team built TCR beta libraries. TCRdb reanalysed the multiplex PCR reads using MiXCR and keeps one entry per CDR3 protein. The repertoire consists of 500,000 to 700,000 distinct CDR3 sequences, with under 20% occurring once and the leading ten covering around a sixth. A word on this clonotype: What it binds is not known.

The same sample was also used in a study of T cells in Graves' hyperthyroidism and ophthalmopathy.

This specimen was peripheral blood mononuclear cells (PBMCs), taken at new diagnosis, from a patient treated with antithyroid drugs. The receptor comes from a woman aged 25 to 39 with Graves disease. The chain couples TRBV9 to TRBJ1-1; the D gene is possibly TRBD1 (5 bases). The CDR3 nucleotides read TGTGCCAGCAGCAACAACCCAACCGGACATCTGAACACTGAAGCTTTCTTT. Protein product: CASSNNPTGHLNTEAFF. The full variable domain, its missing parts supplied by reference TRBV9 and TRBJ1-1, is DSGVTQTPKHLITATGQRVTLRCSPRSGDLSVYWYQQSLDQGLQFLIQYYNGEERAKGNILERFSAQQFPDLHSELNLSSLELGDSALYFCASSNNPTGHLNTEAFFGQGTRLTVV.